This T cell receptor (beta chain) stems from a study of human T cells and chemical hapten exposure. The study's findings and limits: Significantly more large CDR3 similarity clusters were formed by expanded TCRs than by controls.

This clonotype was seen a few times. The antigen is undetermined. Germline values: CDR1 SGHTA, CDR2 FQGNSA. Trimming took off 5 bases at V and 5 bases at J, with 19 bases between the two ends. The CDR3 length is 15 residues. A single record per CDR3 protein comes from TCRdb applying MiXCR to the RACE reads. Of tens of thousands of distinct CDR3 sequences in the sample, about a tenth were seen once. Time point denoted: patch test 2, 6 weeks after DPC sensitization. Treatment here: therapeutic diphenylcyclopropenone sensitization with weekly scalp DPC. The starting material was whole blood, obtained in connection with sensitization to the hapten diphenylcyclopropenone (DPC). This chain joins TRBV7-2 and TRBJ2-7; D gene unclear. This clonotype was obtained from a woman aged 25 to 39 with alopecia areata. Some clones in this sample may be carry-over from other donors' samples. CDR3 nucleotide sequence: TGTGCCAGCAGCCACCCCGGCAGGCATAAGGACGAGCAGTACTTC. Residues: CASSHPGRHKDEQYF.